This T cell receptor beta chain emerged from a study of T cell responses to AZD1222 COVID-19 vaccine (dated by TCRdb to the early 2020s). Study-level background: TCR sequencing covered 230 to 250 trial participants: 200 to 210 given two doses of AZD1222 and approximately 25 given two doses of MenACWY control vaccine. Trial participants were enrolled by age into 18-55, 56-69 and 70-plus year subgroups, with about 150, 27 and 61 TCR-sequenced participants respectively. Broader findings and caveats from the paper: Conclusions about previously exposed vaccinees were limited because only a handful of AZD1222 recipients were SARS-CoV-2 seropositive at baseline. Most participants were white British and females outnumbered males, and the authors suggested that clonal diversity may have been underestimated. The 56-69-year group was small, and its depth increase did not reach significance, likely because of low power. The whole spike protein was spanned by vaccine-associated CD4 TCRs, and dominant responses were seen in regions 160-218 and 743-854. After two AZD1222 doses, spike-specific TCR breadth and depth were significantly higher than at day 0 and than in MenACWY recipients. Because no day 14 peak-response samples were available, repertoires were characterized only after the peak T cell response. Epitopes outside the regions mutated in the B.1.351 and B.1.1.7 variants were reportedly recognized by nearly half of the unique spike-specific TCRs.

According to the germline V gene (reference sequence), CDR1 reads LGHDT and CDR2 reads YNNKEL. The CDR3 sequence holds 17 residues, the cysteine and phenylalanine included. Only the CDR3 DNA is retained, 51 bases long and in frame from the first base. For this chain, trimming is 0 bases at the V end and 6 bases at the J end, and the number of junction bases without a gene match is 5. What the time point label conveys for this sample: about 28 days (+/-7) after the second vaccine dose. AZD1222 recipients with second doses at about 4 weeks or about 12 weeks were pooled, because spike-specific TCR depth and breadth did not differ between schedules. Samples from vaccinated people were obtained from the UK trials COV001 and COV002, which included a single-blind randomized controlled phase 2/3 trial of AZD1222 (ChAdOx1 nCoV-19) in healthy adults. For TCRbeta chain sequencing, PBMC samples were collected from trial participants at day 0 and at day 28 after the second dose.

Comment on this clone: Its antigen has not been determined. There are no base qualities to consult, and no much larger clone falls within one base.

The CDR3 regions of human TCRbeta chains were subjected to immunosequencing. For the original study's pipeline: TCRs in the repertoires were matched against a reference library of SARS-CoV-2-specific TCRs that had been generated with the MIRA antigen-specificity platform. Breadth meant the fraction of unique TCRs that were SARS-CoV-2-associated, whereas depth meant the fraction of total T cells that were SARS-CoV-2-associated. Using the MIRA data, each spike-specific TCR was mapped to the spike region that the TCR reacts to and placed in a CD4 or CD8 class. Log10-transformed breadth and depth values were compared by one-way ANOVA with Sidak's multiple comparisons tests. TCRdb took this table from immuneACCESS and kept in-frame rearrangements with V and J called. Such tables lack part of the clones; where checked against another copy, unresolved V genes explain under half of the gap, and the rest is unexplained. The V and J calls and clone size were taken over from that table, and D and trimming were inferred from the DNA. The sample contains about 130,000 clones, approximately 85% of them found a single time. About 4.4% of the sample is taken by the ten largest.

The TCR originated in an adult who received the AZD1222 COVID-19 vaccine. The sequencing used peripheral blood, collected 28 days after the second AZD1222 dose. The chain is made from TRBV3-1 (or the pseudogene TRBV3-2) and TRBJ2-1; 13 central bases correspond to TRBD2. The DNA sequence is given as TGTGCCAGCAGCCAAGATTTCGGACTAGCGGGGGCCAATGAGCAGTTCTTC. It codes for CASSQDFGLAGANEQFF.